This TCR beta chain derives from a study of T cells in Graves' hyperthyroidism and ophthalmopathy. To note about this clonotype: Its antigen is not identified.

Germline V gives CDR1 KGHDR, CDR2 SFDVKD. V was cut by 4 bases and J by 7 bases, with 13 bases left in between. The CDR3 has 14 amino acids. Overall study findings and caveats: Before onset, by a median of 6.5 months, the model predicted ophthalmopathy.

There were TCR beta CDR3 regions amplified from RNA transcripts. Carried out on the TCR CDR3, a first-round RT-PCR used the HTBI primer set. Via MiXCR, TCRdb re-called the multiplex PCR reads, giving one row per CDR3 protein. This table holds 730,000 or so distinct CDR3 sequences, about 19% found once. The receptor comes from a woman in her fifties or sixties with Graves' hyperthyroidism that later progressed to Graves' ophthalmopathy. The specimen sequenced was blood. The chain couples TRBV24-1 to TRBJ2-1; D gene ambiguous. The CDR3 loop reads CATSDGPYVNEQFF. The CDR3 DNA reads TGTGCCACCAGTGACGGGCCCTACGTGAATGAGCAGTTCTTC.